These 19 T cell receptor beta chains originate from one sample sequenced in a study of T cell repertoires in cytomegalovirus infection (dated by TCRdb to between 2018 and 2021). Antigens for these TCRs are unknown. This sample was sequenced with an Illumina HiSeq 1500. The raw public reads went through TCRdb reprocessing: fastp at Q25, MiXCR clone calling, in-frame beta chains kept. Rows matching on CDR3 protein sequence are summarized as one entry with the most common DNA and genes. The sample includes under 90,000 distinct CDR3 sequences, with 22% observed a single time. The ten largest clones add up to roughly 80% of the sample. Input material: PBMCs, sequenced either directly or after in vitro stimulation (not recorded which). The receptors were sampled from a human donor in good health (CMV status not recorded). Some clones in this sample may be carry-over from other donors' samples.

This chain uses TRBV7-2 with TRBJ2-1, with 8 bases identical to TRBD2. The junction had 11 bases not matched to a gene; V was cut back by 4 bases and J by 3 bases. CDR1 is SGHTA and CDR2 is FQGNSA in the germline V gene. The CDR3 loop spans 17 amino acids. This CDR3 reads CASSSGTRRTNYNEQFF. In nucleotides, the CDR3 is TGTGCCAGCAGCTCCGGGACTAGGCGAACCAACTACAATGAGCAGTTCTTC.

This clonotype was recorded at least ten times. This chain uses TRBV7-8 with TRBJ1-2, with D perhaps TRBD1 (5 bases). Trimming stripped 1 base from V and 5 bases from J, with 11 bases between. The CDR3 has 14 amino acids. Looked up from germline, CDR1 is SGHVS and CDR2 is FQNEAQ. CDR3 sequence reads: CASSLEAGVYGYTF. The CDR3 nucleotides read TGTGCCAGCAGCTTAGAAGCGGGGGTTTATGGCTACACCTTC.

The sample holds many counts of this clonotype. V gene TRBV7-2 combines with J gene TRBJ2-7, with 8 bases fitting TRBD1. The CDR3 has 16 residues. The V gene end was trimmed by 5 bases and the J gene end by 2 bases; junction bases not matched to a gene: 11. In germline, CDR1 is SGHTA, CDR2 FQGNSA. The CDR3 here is CASSRVTGGNAYEQYF. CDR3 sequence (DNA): TGTGCCAGCAGCCGCGTTACAGGGGGAAACGCCTACGAGCAGTACTTC.

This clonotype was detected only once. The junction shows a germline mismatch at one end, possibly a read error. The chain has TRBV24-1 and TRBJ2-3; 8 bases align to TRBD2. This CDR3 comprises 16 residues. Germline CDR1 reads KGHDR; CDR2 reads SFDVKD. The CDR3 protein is CATSDWSSGKADTQYF. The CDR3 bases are TGTGCCACCAGTGATTGGAGTAGCGGGAAGGCAGACACGCAGTATTTT.

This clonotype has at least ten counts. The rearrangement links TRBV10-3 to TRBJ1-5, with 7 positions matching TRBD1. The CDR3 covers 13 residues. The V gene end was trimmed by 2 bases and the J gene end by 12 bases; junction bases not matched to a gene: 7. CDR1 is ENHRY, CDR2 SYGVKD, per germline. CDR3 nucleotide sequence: TGTGCCATCAGTGAGGTCCGGGACAGTCGCCAGCATTTT. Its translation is CAISEVRDSRQHF.

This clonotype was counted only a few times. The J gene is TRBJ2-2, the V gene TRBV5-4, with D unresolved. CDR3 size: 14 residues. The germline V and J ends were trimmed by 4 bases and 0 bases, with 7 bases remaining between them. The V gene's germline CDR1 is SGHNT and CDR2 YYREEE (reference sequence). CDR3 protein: CASSQYSNTGELFF. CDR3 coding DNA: TGTGCCAGCAGCCAGTACTCGAACACCGGGGAGCTGTTTTTT.

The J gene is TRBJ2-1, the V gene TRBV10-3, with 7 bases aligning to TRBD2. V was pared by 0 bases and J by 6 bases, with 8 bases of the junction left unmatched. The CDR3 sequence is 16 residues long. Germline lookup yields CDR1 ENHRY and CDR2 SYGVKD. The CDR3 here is CAISESSGLVINEQFF. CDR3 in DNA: TGTGCCATCAGTGAGTCGTCAGGACTAGTGATCAATGAGCAGTTCTTC.

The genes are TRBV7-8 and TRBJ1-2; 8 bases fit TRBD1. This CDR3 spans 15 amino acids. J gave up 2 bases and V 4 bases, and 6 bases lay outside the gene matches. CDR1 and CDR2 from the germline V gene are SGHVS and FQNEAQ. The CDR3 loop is CASSSDRGSNYGYTF. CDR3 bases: TGTGCCAGCAGCTCAGACAGGGGCTCCAACTATGGCTACACCTTC.

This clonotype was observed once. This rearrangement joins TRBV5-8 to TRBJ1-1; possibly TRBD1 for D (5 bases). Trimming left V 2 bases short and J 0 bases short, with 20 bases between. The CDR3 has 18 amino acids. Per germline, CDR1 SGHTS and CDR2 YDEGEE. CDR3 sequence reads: CASSLGVRGRVVNTEAFF. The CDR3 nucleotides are TGTGCCAGCAGCTTAGGGGTGAGGGGCAGGGTCGTGAACACTGAAGCTTTCTTT.

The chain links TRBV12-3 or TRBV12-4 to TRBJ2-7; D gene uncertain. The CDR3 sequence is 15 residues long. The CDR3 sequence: CASSLNGVLSSEQYV. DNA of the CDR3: TGTGCCAGCAGTTTAAATGGGGTATTATCCTCCGAGCAGTACGTC.

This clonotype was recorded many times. The CDR3 DNA is TGTGCCAGCAGCTTAAACGGGGCAGTGGGGGATGCCAAAAACATTCAGTACTTC. This gives the protein CASSLNGAVGDAKNIQYF. This chain joins TRBV7-3 and TRBJ2-4; D assignment may be TRBD1 or TRBD2 (5 bases each). The germline V gene encodes CDR1 SGHTA and CDR2 FQGTGA. The CDR3 sequence is 18 residues long. V was cut by 1 base and J by 1 base, with 17 bases left in between.

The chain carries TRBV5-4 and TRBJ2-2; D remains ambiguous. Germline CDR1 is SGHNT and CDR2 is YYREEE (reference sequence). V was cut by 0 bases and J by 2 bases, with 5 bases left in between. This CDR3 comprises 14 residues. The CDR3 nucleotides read TGTGCCAGCAGCTTGGAAGATAACACCGGGGAGCTGTTTTTT. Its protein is CASSLEDNTGELFF.

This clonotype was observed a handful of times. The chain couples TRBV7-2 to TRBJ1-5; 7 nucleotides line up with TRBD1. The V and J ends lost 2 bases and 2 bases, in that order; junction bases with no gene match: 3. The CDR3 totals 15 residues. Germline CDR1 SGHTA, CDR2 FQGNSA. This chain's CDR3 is CASSLRTGGNQPQHF. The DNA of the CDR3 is TGTGCCAGCAGCTTACGCACAGGGGGCAATCAGCCCCAGCATTTT.

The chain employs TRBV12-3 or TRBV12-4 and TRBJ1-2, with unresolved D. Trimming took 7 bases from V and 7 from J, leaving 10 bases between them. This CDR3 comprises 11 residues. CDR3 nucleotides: TGTGCCAGCACCCACCGGTTTGGCTACACCTTC. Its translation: CASTHRFGYTF.

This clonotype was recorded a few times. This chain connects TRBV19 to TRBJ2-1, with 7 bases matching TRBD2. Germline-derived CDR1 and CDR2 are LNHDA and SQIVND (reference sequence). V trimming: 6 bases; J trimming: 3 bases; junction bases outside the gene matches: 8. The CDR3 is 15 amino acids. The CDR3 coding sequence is TGTGCCAGTAGAGGCGGGAGAGGGGTCTACAATGAGCAGTTCTTC. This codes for CASRGGRGVYNEQFF.

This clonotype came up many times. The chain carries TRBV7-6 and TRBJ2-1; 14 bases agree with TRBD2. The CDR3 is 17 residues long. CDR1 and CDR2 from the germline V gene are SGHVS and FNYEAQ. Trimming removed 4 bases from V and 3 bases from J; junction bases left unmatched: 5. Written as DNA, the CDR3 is TGTGCCAGCAGCTCCACCGGGACTAGCGGGGGCTACAATGAGCAGTTCTTC. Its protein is CASSSTGTSGGYNEQFF.

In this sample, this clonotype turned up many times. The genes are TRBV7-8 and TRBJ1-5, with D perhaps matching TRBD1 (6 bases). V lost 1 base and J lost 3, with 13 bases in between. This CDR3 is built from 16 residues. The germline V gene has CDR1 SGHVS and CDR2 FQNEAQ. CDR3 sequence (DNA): TGTGCCAGCAGCTTAGTACCGGGGGGCATCAATCAGCCCCAGCATTTT. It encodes CASSLVPGGINQPQHF.

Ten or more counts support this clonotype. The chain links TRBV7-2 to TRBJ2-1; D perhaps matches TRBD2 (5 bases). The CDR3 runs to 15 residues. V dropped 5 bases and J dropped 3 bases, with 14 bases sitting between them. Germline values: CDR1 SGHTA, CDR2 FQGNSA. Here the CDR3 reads CASSHIGRVYNEQFF. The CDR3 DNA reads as TGTGCCAGCAGCCATATCGGGCGGGTCTACAATGAGCAGTTCTTC.

CDR3 sequence (DNA): TGTGCCAGCAGCCGGATGGGACTAACTAGCACAGATACGCAGTATTTT. Translated, it gives CASSRMGLTSTDTQYF. J is TRBJ2-3 and V is TRBV7-3; 7 positions match TRBD2. V trimming: 5 bases; J trimming: 0 bases; junction bases outside the gene matches: 8. The CDR3 extends over 16 amino acids. In germline, CDR1 is SGHTA, CDR2 FQGTGA.